These 27 T cell receptor beta chains were sequenced from one sample in a study of circulating CD8 cells and anti-PD-1 response in melanoma. Using roughly 15 ng of total RNA, TCR libraries were made with the QIAseq Immune Repertoire TCR panel. TCRdb ran MiXCR on the reads and lists one entry per CDR3 protein. The sample shows around 360 distinct CDR3 sequences, roughly 12% of them seen only once. Sorting of live CD3+CD8+TCRalphabeta+ cells by PD-1 and/or TIGIT gave four subsets. The sample consisted of CD8+ T cells from PBMCs, taken at baseline or after one month of anti-PD-1 therapy (not recorded which). The receptor set was obtained from a human donor with melanoma.

This clonotype is large by share. V usage is TRBV6-5 and J usage is TRBJ2-2; 7 positions match TRBD2. Germline lookup yields CDR1 MNHEY and CDR2 SVGAGI. V trimming: 1 base; J trimming: 1 base; junction bases outside the gene matches: 0. This CDR3 contains 15 residues. The CDR3 sequence is CASSYLAGNTGELFF. The CDR3 DNA reads TGTGCCAGCAGTTACTTAGCGGGGAACACCGGGGAGCTGTTTTTT.

The DNA for the CDR3 is TGTGCCAGCAGTGAACATCCGCTTAGCAGGGCCCTTCTCGACGGAAACACCATATATTTT. Residues: CASSEHPLSRALLDGNTIYF. The genes are TRBV6-1 and TRBJ1-3, with D maybe TRBD1 (5 bases). Deletions cut 2 bases from V and 4 bases from J, with 27 bases between. CDR1 is MNHNS and CDR2 is SASEGT in the germline V gene. CDR3 length equals 20 residues.

This clonotype rates as medium-sized (0.01 to 0.1%). The V call is TRBV2, the J call TRBJ2-1; tentative D call: TRBD1 (5 bases). Trimming cost V 3 bases and J 5 bases, with 11 bases left between them. The CDR3 runs to 14 residues. The germline CDR1 and CDR2 sequences are SNHLY and FYNNEI. The chain's CDR3 is CASSDLTANNEQFF. The CDR3 region has the DNA TGTGCCAGCAGTGATCTGACAGCTAACAATGAGCAGTTCTTC.

By sample share, this clonotype is medium-sized (0.01 to 0.1%). The CDR3 loop is CASSMGYYTEAFF. CDR3 in DNA: TGTGCCAGTAGTATGGGTTATTACACTGAAGCTTTCTTT. The rearrangement uses TRBV19 and TRBJ1-1; D is uncertain. V lost 3 bases, J lost 3 bases, and 8 bases lay in between. In germline, CDR1 is LNHDA, CDR2 SQIVND (reference sequence). This CDR3 has 13 residues.

In its sample, this clonotype is large. J is TRBJ2-3 and V is TRBV12-3 or TRBV12-4; 8 bases agree with TRBD1. This CDR3 has 15 residues. The V segment lost 4 bases and the J segment 5 bases; nucleotides outside the gene matches: 8. The CDR3 nucleotides read TGTGCCAGCAGTTCCCAGGGGGCGAGGGTAGATACGCAGTATTTT. Translated: CASSSQGARVDTQYF.

This clonotype is termed medium-sized. The chain joins TRBV4-3 to TRBJ2-7; tentative D call: TRBD2 (6 bases). Germline-derived CDR1 and CDR2 are LGHNA and YSLEER. The CDR3 is 14 residues long. The V end lost 1 base, the J end lost 1 base, and 8 bases lay between the germline ends. CDR3 nucleotides: TGCGCCAGCAGCCAAGTGGGGGGTTCCTACGAGCAGTACTTC. Residues: CASSQVGGSYEQYF.

This clonotype is termed large. The chain combines TRBV19 with TRBJ2-1; D perhaps matches TRBD1 (6 bases). V lost 6 bases and J lost 4, with 16 bases in between. In germline, CDR1 is LNHDA, CDR2 SQIVND (reference sequence). The CDR3 has 15 residues. The CDR3 DNA is TGTGCCAGTAGCCCAACAGGGCCCGTATACAATGAGCAGTTCTTC. It yields the protein CASSPTGPVYNEQFF.

In its sample, this clonotype ranks as medium-sized. The chain couples TRBV3-1 to TRBJ2-3, with D uncertain. There are 12 residues in the CDR3. Trimming took 4 bases from V and 6 from J, leaving 8 bases between them. Germline CDR1 reads LGHDT; CDR2 reads YNNKEL (reference sequence). The CDR3 spells CASSPRRDTQYF. The CDR3, as DNA: TGTGCCAGCAGCCCCCGTCGGGATACGCAGTATTTT.

In this sample, this clonotype is large. The chain combines TRBV27 with TRBJ2-4, with D possibly being TRBD2 (5 bases). The V gene's germline CDR1 is MNHEY and CDR2 SMNVEV (reference sequence). The V end was cut by 3 bases, the J end by 9 bases, with 12 bases between. This CDR3 has 13 amino acids. In nucleotides, the CDR3 is TGTGCCAGCAGTTTCGTAAGGGCGGGCATTCAGTACTTC. Residues: CASSFVRAGIQYF.

The V call is TRBV19, the J call TRBJ2-2; D unresolved. Trimming took 5 bases from V and 6 from J, leaving 13 bases between them. The CDR3 has 14 amino acids. Germline values: CDR1 LNHDA, CDR2 SQIVND (reference sequence). The CDR3 loop reads CASSPDRGPGELFF. CDR3 DNA: TGTGCCAGTAGTCCAGACCGAGGACCCGGGGAGCTGTTTTTT.

By share, this clonotype ranks as large. This chain joins TRBV7-3 and TRBJ2-1, with TRBD1 matching 7 bases. The V and J ends lost 4 bases and 6 bases, in that order; junction bases with no gene match: 9. Germline V gene lookup returns CDR1 SGHTA and CDR2 FQGTGA. CDR3 length: 15 residues. CDR3 DNA: TGTGCCAGCAGCTCAACTCCGGGACAGAGCAATGAGCAGTTCTTC. Translated: CASSSTPGQSNEQFF.

The V and J genes are TRBV5-4 and TRBJ2-1, with 13 bases identical to TRBD2. With 3 bases clipped from V and 7 bases from J, the junction kept 7 bases outside the gene matches. CDR3 length: 16 residues. From germline, CDR1 is SGHNT and CDR2 YYREEE (reference sequence). CDR3 sequence: CASSSGLAGAGNEQFF. CDR3 DNA: TGTGCCAGCAGCTCCGGACTAGCGGGGGCGGGTAATGAGCAGTTCTTC.

V gene TRBV5-6 combines with J gene TRBJ2-7, with unresolved D. CDR1 is SGHDT and CDR2 is YYEEEE in the germline V gene. The CDR3 sequence is 14 residues long. V lost 2 bases to trimming and J lost 6 bases, with 15 bases between them. The CDR3 sequence is CASSFRQTHSEQYF. CDR3 nucleotides: TGTGCCAGCAGCTTCCGACAAACCCACTCCGAGCAGTACTTC.

In this sample, this clonotype is large (0.1 to 1%). The V gene is TRBV27, the J gene TRBJ2-7; possible D gene TRBD1, 5 bases. The CDR3 contains 13 residues. Germline V gene data show CDR1 as MNHEY and CDR2 as SMNVEV (reference sequence). Trimming took off 1 base at V and 6 bases at J, with 10 bases between the two ends. The CDR3 loop is CASSLFDSFEQYF. CDR3 DNA: TGTGCCAGCAGTTTATTCGACAGTTTCGAGCAGTACTTC.

By sample fraction, this clonotype is medium-sized. One end of the junction does not line up with germline, which may come from a read error. This sequence joins TRBV12-3 or TRBV12-4 and TRBJ2-1; 7 bases are a match to TRBD1. The CDR3 totals 13 residues. The chain's CDR3 is CASSWTGYNEQFF. DNA for the CDR3: TGTGCCAGCAGCTGGACAGGATACAATGAGCAGTTTTTC.

This clonotype was detected once. This chain links TRBV28 with TRBJ2-7, with D possibly matching TRBD1 (5 bases). The germline V gene encodes CDR1 MDHEN and CDR2 SYDVKM. V gave up 1 base and J gave up 6 bases, with 10 bases separating them. The CDR3 has 13 residues. CDR3 sequence reads: CASSLSETVEQYF. The CDR3, as DNA: TGTGCCAGCAGTTTATCCGAGACAGTCGAGCAGTACTTC. The complete variable domain, with remaining parts taken from reference TRBV28 and TRBJ2-7, reads DVKVTQSSRYLVKRTGEKVFLECVQDMDHENMFWYRQDPGLGLRLIYFSYDVKMKEKGDIPEGYSVSREKKERFSLILESASTNQTSMYLCASSLSETVEQYFGPGTRLTVT.

The sample holds a few counts of this clonotype. The chain uses TRBV10-3 and TRBJ2-5, with D possibly matching TRBD1 (6 bases). Germline CDR1 is ENHRY and CDR2 is SYGVKD. Trimming took 2 bases from V and 3 from J, leaving 10 bases between them. The CDR3 runs 14 residues. CDR3 amino acids: CAISEQGKKETQYF. The DNA for the CDR3 is TGTGCCATCAGTGAGCAGGGGAAAAAAGAGACCCAGTACTTC.

There are a few counts of this clonotype. This may stem from a read error, because a much larger clone lies one nucleotide away. V and J are TRBV6-5 and TRBJ2-3; a weak D match, TRBD1 (5 bases). Near its end, the DNA agrees better with TRBJ1-5, so the J call may be wrong. This CDR3 contains 16 residues. Per the germline V gene, CDR1 is MNHEY and CDR2 is SVGAGI. The CDR3 reads CASSYSRFRAFDTQHF. Here the CDR3 DNA reads TGTGCCAGCAGTTACTCGAGGTTCAGGGCATTCGATACGCAGCATTTT.

In this sample, this clonotype is large (0.1 to 1%). V usage is TRBV7-3 and J usage is TRBJ2-2; no reliable D call. There are 12 residues in the CDR3. The V end lost 2 bases, the J end lost 5 bases, and 3 bases lay between the germline ends. Germline V CDR1 and CDR2: SGHTA, FQGTGA. CDR3 loop: CASSLGTGELFF. The CDR3 nucleotides read TGTGCCAGCAGCTTAGGGACCGGGGAGCTGTTTTTT. Drawing the rest from reference TRBV7-3 and TRBJ2-2, the complete variable domain is GAGVSQTPSNKVTEKGKYVELRCDPISGHTALYWYRQSLGQGPEFLIYFQGTGAADDSGLPNDRFFAVRPEGSVSTLKIQRTERGDSAVYLCASSLGTGELFFGEGSRLTVL.

This clonotype is termed hyperexpanded. The rearrangement uses TRBV20-1 and TRBJ2-7, with 9 bases matching TRBD1. Looked up from germline, CDR1 is DFQATT and CDR2 is SNEGSKA (reference sequence). The CDR3 has 15 residues. The junction had 15 bases not matched to a gene; V was cut back by 5 bases and J by 7 bases. CDR3 region: CSAQEGTGRILEQYF. CDR3 nucleotide sequence: TGCAGTGCTCAGGAGGGGACAGGGCGAATCTTAGAGCAGTACTTC.

This clonotype ranks as medium-sized. The J gene is TRBJ2-3, the V gene TRBV7-2; a possible D gene is TRBD2 (6 bases). This CDR3 region has 18 residues. From germline, CDR1 is SGHTA and CDR2 FQGNSA. V was shortened by 3 bases and J by 0 bases, with 19 bases between the two germline ends. The CDR3 region has the DNA TGTGCCAGCAGCTTCCCCTTGGGGATGAGCGGGAGCACAGATACGCAGTATTTT. It codes for CASSFPLGMSGSTDTQYF.

The CDR3 protein is CSVEYATNEKLFF. DNA for the CDR3: TGCAGCGTTGAATACGCAACTAATGAAAAACTGTTTTTT. This chain links TRBV29-1 with TRBJ1-4; D not resolved. The CDR3 has 13 amino acids. Trimming left V 2 bases short and J 0 bases short, with 4 bases between. Germline lookup yields CDR1 SQVTM and CDR2 ANQGSEA.

For this clonotype: Sequence at one end of the junction differs from germline and may be a read error. This chain uses TRBV7-2 with TRBJ1-1; D not resolved. The CDR3 has 15 amino acids. Germline lookup yields CDR1 SGHTA and CDR2 FQGNSA. The CDR3 nucleotides read TGTGCCAGCAGCCCCAACTTAGGGAGGAACACTGAAGCTCTCTTT. This gives the protein CASSPNLGRNTEALF.

The chain joins TRBV13 to TRBJ2-7; D perhaps matches TRBD1 (5 bases). V lost 5 bases, J lost 7 bases, and 9 bases lay in between. Germline assignment: CDR1 PRHDT and CDR2 FYEKMQ (reference sequence). This CDR3 contains 11 residues. CDR3: CASSLHREQYF. Written as DNA, the CDR3 is TGTGCCAGCAGCCTACACAGGGAGCAGTACTTC.

This clonotype is judged large. The rearrangement links TRBV19 to TRBJ1-2; TRBD1 agrees at 8 bases. There are 15 residues in the CDR3. V gave up 5 bases and J gave up 3 bases; unmatched junction bases: 8. Germline lookup yields CDR1 LNHDA and CDR2 SQIVND (reference sequence). The CDR3 protein is CASSFQGAFDYGYTF. CDR3 coding DNA: TGTGCCAGTAGTTTCCAGGGGGCGTTCGACTATGGCTACACCTTC.

This clonotype rates as large. The chain carries TRBV29-1 and TRBJ2-7; a weak D match, TRBD1 (5 bases). Trimming left V 4 bases short and J 3 bases short, with 19 bases between. Germline CDR1 SQVTM, CDR2 ANQGSEA. The CDR3 is 15 amino acids. CDR3 sequence reads: CSVVLRETENYEQYF. For the CDR3, the DNA is TGCAGCGTTGTTTTGAGAGAGACAGAGAACTACGAGCAGTACTTC.

A remark on this clonotype: One junction end does not reproduce the germline sequence, and a read error may be involved. V gene TRBV19 combines with J gene TRBJ2-2; D is possibly TRBD1 (6 bases). CDR3 size: 13 residues. The germline V gene has CDR1 LNHDA and CDR2 SQIVND (reference sequence). CDR3: CASSLSSFRGLFF. The DNA for the CDR3 is TGTGCTAGTAGTTTATCTAGCTTCAGGGGGCTGTTTTTT.